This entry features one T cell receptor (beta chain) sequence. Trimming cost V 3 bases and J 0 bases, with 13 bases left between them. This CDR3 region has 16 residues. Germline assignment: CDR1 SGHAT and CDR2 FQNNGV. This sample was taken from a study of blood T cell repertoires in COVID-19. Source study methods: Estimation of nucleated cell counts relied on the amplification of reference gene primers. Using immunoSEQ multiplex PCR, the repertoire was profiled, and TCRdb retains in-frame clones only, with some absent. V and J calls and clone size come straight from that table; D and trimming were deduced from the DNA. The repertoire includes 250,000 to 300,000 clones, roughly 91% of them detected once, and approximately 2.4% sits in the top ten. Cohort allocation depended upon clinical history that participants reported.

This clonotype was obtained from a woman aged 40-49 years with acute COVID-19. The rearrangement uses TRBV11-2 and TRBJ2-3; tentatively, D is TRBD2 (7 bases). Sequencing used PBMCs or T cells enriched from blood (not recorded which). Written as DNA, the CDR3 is TGTGCCAGCAGCTTTGGCCGGGGGGCGAGCACAGATACGCAGTATTTT. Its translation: CASSFGRGASTDTQYF.